This TCR beta chain was captured in a study of T cell responses to AZD1222 COVID-19 vaccine. Study observations and caveats: Vaccination with two AZD1222 doses was followed by a rise in Spike-specific TCR breadth and depth.

Note on this clone: The antigen is unknown.

The data were produced by immunoSEQ multiplex PCR, yet TCRdb's version contains in-frame clones alone and is incomplete. The sample yields tens of thousands of clones, around 85% seen once. The CDR3 runs to 14 residues. V lost 1 base, J lost 5 bases, and 12 bases lay in between. CDR1 is SGHNT, CDR2 YYREEE, per germline (reference sequence). This specimen consisted of peripheral blood, obtained on day 0 of AZD1222 vaccination. This sequence joins TRBV5-4 and TRBJ2-5, with D possibly matching TRBD1 (6 bases). This receptor was identified in an adult in good health. The CDR3 region has the DNA TGTGCCAGCAGCTTGCGAGGGGGTTGGGAGACCCAGTACTTC. Its translation: CASSLRGGWETQYF.